This T cell receptor beta chain was documented in a study of tumor and adjacent non-tumor tissue in lung cancer. At the level of the study: About 4.17 million productive TCRbeta reads were obtained per sample on average. General study points: Normal lung showed higher cumulative top 100 clone frequency than tumor. Significantly higher TCR diversity was found in tumor than normal lung.

Concerning this clonotype: Its cognate antigen is unknown. The junction departs from the called germline gene at one end, perhaps through a read error.

The library came from three nested PCR rounds adapted from ARM-PCR protocols. TCRdb passed the multiplex PCR reads through MiXCR, listing each CDR3 protein once. This table has about 76,000 distinct CDR3 sequences, 65% to 75% appearing once. No cell sorting was done before RNA was extracted from the tissue. Donors were chemotherapy-naive, newly diagnosed lung cancer surgical patients in China, August–late 2014. The CDR3 spans 12 residues. The sample taken for sequencing was lung tumor tissue. The rearrangement links TRBV12-3 or TRBV12-4 to TRBJ1-1; 7 positions agree with TRBD1. The clonotype was recovered from a woman aged 70-85 years with non-small cell lung cancer. This chain's CDR3 is CTSSFTGVETFF. CDR3 bases: TGTACCAGCAGTTTCACAGGGGTTGAAACTTTCTTT.